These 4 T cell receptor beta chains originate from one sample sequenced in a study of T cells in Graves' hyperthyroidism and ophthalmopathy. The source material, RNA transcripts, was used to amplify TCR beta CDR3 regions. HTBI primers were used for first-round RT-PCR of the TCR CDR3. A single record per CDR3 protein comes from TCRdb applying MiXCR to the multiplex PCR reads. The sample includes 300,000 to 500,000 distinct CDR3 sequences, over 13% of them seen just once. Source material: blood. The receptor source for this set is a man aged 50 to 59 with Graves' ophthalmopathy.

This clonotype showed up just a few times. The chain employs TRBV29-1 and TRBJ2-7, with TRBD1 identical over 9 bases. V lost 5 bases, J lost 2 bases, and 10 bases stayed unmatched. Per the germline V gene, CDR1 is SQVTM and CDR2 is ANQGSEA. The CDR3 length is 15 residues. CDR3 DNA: TGCAGCGTTTTTAAAGGGACAGGGCGCCCCTACGAGCAGTACTTC. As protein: CSVFKGTGRPYEQYF.

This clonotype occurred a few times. CDR3 sequence reads: CASKKTVTGTDTQYF. Here the CDR3 DNA reads TGTGCCAGTAAGAAGACAGTGACGGGCACAGATACGCAGTATTTT. The chain joins TRBV19 to TRBJ2-3; D is perhaps TRBD1 (5 bases). Trimming stripped 7 bases from V and 1 base from J, with 15 bases between. Germline V gives CDR1 LNHDA, CDR2 SQIVND (reference sequence). The CDR3 is 15 residues long.

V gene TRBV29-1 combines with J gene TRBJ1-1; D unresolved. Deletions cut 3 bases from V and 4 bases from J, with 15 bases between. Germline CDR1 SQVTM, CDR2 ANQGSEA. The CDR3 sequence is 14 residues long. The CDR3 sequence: CSVDGGLLGTEAFF. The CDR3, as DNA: TGCAGCGTTGATGGCGGGTTACTTGGCACTGAAGCTTTCTTT. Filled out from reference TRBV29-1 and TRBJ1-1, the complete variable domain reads SAVISQKPSRDICQRGTSLTIQCQVDSQVTMMFWYRQQPGQSLTLIATANQGSEATYESGFVIDKFPISRPNLTFSTLTVSNMSPEDSSIYLCSVDGGLLGTEAFFGQGTRLTVV.

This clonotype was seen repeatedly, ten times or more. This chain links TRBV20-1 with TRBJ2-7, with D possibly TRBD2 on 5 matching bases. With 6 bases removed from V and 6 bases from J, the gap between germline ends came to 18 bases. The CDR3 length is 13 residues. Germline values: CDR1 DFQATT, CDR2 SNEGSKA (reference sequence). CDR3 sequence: CSAWELDMGEQYF. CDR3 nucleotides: TGCAGTGCCTGGGAACTAGATATGGGCGAGCAGTACTTC.